This T cell receptor (beta chain) is drawn from a study of metastatic and nonmetastatic thyroid tumors. Study-level background: The comparison covered peripheral blood and tumor or nodule tissue in malignant and benign thyroid patients.

With regard to this clone: Its specificity is not known.

Thyroid surgery was performed in patients who had received no treatment beforehand. Trimming took 2 bases from V and 4 from J, leaving 16 bases between them. The CDR3 runs to 16 residues. Per the germline V gene, CDR1 is SGHRS and CDR2 is YFSETQ. Original analysis: A distant-metastasis classifier for papillary thyroid cancer was built using CDR3 differences across clinicopathological groups. With MiXCR, TCRdb reprocessed the PCR reads. The V and J calls reflect TCRdb's pipeline rather than the authors' work. This sample carries roughly 30,000 clones, 18% of them seen once, and the ten largest clones take over 9.5%. Study-wide results and caveats: TCR beta diversity was reportedly significantly higher in malignant thyroid tumors than benign nodules, in blood and tumor.

This receptor was taken from a female donor with papillary thyroid cancer or a benign thyroid nodule (not recorded which). Some clones in this sample may be carry-over from other donors' samples. The V call is TRBV5-1, the J call TRBJ2-1; D tentatively fits TRBD1 or TRBD2 (6 bases each). Sequences were obtained from blood. CDR3 in DNA: TGCGCCAGCAGCTTCGGGGCGGGACATCTTTACAATGAGCAGTTCTTC. Residues: CASSFGAGHLYNEQFF.